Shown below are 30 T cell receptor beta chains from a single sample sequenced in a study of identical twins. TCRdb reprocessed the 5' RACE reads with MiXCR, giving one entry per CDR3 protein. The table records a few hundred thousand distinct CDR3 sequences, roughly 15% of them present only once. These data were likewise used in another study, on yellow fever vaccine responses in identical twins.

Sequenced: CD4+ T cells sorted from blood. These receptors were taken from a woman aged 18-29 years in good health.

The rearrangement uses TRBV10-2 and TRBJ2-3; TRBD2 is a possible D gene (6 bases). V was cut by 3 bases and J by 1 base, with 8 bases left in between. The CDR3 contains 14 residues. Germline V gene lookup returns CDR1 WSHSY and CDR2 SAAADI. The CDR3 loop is CASSELARTDTQYF. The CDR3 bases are TGCGCCAGCAGTGAACTAGCTCGCACAGATACGCAGTATTTT.

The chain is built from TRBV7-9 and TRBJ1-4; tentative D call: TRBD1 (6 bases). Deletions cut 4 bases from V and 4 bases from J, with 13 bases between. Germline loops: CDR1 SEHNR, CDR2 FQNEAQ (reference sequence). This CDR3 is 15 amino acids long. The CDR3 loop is CASSSVGGGNEKLFF. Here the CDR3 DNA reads TGTGCCAGCAGCTCCGTTGGAGGGGGTAATGAAAAACTGTTTTTT.

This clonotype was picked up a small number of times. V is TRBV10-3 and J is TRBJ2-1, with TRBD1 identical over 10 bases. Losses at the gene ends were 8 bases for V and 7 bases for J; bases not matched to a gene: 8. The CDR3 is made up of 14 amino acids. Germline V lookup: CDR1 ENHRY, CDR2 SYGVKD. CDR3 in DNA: TGTGCCATCGAGCCCGGACAGGGGGGGAATGAGCAGTTCTTC. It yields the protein CAIEPGQGGNEQFF.

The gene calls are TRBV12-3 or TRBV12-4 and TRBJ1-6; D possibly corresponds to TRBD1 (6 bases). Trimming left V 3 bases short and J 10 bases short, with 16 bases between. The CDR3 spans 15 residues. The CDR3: CASSFSGRGKSPLHF. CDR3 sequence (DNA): TGTGCCAGCAGTTTTTCCGGCAGGGGTAAATCACCCCTCCACTTT.

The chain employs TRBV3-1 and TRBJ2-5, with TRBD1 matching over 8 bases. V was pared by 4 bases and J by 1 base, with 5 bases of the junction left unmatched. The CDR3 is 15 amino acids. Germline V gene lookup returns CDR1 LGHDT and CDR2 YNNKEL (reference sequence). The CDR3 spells CASSPRGLIQETQYF. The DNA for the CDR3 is TGTGCCAGCAGCCCCAGGGGGCTGATCCAAGAGACCCAGTACTTC.

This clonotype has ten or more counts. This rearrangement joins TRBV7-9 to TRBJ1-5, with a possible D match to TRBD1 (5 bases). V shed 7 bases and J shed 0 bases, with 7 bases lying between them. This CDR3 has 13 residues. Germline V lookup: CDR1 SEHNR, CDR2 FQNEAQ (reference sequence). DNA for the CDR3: TGTGCCAGCACCCAGGGTAGCAATCAGCCCCAGCATTTT. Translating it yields CASTQGSNQPQHF.

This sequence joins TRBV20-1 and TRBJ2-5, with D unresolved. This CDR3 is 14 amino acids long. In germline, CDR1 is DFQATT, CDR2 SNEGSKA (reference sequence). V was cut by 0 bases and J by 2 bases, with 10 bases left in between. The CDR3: CSARDVNSQETQYF. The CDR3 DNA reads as TGCAGTGCTAGAGATGTGAACTCGCAAGAGACCCAGTACTTC.

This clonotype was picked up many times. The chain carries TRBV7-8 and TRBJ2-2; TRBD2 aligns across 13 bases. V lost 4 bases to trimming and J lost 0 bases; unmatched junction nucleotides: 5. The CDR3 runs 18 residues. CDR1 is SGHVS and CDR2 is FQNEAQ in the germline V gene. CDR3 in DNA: TGTGCCAGCAGCTCAGCCGGGACTAGCGGGACGAACACCGGGGAGCTGTTTTTT. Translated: CASSSAGTSGTNTGELFF.

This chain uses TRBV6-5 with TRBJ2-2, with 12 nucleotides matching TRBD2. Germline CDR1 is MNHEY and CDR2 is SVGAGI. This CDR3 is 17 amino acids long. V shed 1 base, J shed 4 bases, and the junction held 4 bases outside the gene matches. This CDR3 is CASSYYASGGATGELFF. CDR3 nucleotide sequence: TGTGCCAGCAGTTACTATGCTAGCGGGGGGGCCACCGGGGAGCTGTTTTTT.

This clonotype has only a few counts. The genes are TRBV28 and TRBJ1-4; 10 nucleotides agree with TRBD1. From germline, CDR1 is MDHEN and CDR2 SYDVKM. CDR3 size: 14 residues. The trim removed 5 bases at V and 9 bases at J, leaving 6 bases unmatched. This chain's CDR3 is CASSPPGQGKKLFF. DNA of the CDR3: TGTGCCAGCAGTCCGCCGGGACAGGGGAAAAAACTGTTTTTT.

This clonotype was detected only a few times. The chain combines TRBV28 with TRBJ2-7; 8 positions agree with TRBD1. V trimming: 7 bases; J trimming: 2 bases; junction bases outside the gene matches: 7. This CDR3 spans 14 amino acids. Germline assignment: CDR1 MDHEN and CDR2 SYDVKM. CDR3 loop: CASKRTGPTYEQYF. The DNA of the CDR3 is TGTGCCAGCAAACGGACAGGGCCTACCTACGAGCAGTACTTC.

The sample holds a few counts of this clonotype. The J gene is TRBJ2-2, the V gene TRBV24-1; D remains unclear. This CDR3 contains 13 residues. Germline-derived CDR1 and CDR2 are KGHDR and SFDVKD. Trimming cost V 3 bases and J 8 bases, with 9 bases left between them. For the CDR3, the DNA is TGTGCCACCAGTGATCCCCGGGCGGGGGAGCTGTTTTTT. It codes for CATSDPRAGELFF.

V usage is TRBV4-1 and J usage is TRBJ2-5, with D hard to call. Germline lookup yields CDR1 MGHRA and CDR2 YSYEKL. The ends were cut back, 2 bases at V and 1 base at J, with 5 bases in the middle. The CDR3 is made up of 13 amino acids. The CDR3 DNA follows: TGCGCCAGCAGCCAAAAAACCCAAGAGACCCAGTACTTC. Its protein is CASSQKTQETQYF.

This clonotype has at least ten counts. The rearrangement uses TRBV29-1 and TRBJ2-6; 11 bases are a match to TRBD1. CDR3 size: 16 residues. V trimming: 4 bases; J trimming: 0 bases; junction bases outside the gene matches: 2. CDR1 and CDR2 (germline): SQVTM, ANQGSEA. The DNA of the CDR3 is TGCAGCGTTGTTGGGACAGGGGGCTCTGGGGCCAACGTCCTGACTTTC. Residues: CSVVGTGGSGANVLTF.

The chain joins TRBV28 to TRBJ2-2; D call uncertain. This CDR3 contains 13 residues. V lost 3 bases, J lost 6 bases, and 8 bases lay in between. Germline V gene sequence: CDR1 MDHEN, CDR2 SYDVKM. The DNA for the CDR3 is TGTGCCAGCAGTTTTGGTGTGCCCGGGGAGCTGTTTTTT. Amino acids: CASSFGVPGELFF.

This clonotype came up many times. CDR3 DNA sequence: TGCGCCAGCAGCCCGAGGGACAGATCCTACAATGAGCAGTTCTTC. This sequence encodes CASSPRDRSYNEQFF. The chain recombines TRBV5-1 with TRBJ2-1, with 7 bases aligning to TRBD1. Germline CDR1 is SGHRS and CDR2 is YFSETQ. The CDR3 length is 15 residues. V was clipped by 4 bases and J by 1 base; unmatched bases: 5.

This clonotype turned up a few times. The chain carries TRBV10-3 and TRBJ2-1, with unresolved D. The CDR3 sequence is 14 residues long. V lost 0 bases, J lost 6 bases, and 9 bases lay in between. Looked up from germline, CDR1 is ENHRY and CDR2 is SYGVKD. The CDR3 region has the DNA TGTGCCATCAGTGAGTCGGGTCCTAGCAATGAGCAGTTCTTC. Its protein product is CAISESGPSNEQFF.

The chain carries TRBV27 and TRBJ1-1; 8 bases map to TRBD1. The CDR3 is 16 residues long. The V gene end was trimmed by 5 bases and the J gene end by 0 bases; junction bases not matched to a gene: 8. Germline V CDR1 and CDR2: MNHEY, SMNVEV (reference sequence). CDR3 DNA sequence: TGTGCCAGCAGTCTTAGACAGGGGACTATGAACACTGAAGCTTTCTTT. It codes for CASSLRQGTMNTEAFF.

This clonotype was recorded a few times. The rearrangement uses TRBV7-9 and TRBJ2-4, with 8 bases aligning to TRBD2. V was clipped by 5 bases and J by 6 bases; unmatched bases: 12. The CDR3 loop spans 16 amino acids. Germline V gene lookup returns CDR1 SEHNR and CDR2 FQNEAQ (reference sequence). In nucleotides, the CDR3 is TGTGCCAGCAGCGGGATTAGCGGGGAACTGAGAAACATTCAGTACTTC. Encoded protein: CASSGISGELRNIQYF. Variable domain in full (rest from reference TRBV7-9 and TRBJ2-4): DTGVSQNPRHKITKRGQNVTFRCDPISEHNRLYWYRQTLGQGPEFLTYFQNEAQLEKSRLLSDRFSAERPKGSFSTLEIQRTEQGDSAMYLCASSGISGELRNIQYFGAGTRLSVL.

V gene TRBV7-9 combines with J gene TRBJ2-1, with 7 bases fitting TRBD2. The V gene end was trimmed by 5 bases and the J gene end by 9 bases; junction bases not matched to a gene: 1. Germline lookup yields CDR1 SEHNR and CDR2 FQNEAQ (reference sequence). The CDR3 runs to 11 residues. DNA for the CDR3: TGTGCCAGCAGCCCTAGCGGTGAGCAGTTCTTC. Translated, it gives CASSPSGEQFF.

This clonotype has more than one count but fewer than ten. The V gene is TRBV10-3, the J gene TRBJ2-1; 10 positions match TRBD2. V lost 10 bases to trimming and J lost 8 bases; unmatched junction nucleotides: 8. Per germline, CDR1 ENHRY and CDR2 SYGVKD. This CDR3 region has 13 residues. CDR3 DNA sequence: TGTGCCACCCTAGCGGGAGCTTGGGATGAGCAGTTCTTC. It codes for CATLAGAWDEQFF.

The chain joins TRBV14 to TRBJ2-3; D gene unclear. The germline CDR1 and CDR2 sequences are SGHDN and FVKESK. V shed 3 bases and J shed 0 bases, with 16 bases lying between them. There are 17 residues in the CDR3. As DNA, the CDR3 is TGTGCCAGCAGCCAGTACTTGGTTCACTACAGCACAGATACGCAGTATTTT. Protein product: CASSQYLVHYSTDTQYF.

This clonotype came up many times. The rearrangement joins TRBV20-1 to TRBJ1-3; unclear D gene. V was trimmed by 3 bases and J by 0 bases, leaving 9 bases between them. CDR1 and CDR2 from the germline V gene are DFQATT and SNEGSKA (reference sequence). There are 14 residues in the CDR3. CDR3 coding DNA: TGCAGTGCTAGTGGGGTCCCCTCTGGAAACACCATATATTTT. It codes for CSASGVPSGNTIYF.

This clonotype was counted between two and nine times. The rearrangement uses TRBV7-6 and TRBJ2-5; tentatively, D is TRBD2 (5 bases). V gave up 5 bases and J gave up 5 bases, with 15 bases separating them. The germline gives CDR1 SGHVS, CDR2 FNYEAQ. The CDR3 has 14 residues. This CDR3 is CASSPIGGGETQYF. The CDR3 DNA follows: TGTGCCAGCAGCCCAATCGGAGGAGGCGAGACCCAGTACTTC.

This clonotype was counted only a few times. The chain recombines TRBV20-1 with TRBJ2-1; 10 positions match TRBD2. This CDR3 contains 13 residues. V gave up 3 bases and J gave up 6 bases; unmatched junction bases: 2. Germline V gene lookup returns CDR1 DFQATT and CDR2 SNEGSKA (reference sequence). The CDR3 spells CSARSGGANEQFF. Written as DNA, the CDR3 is TGCAGTGCTAGGAGCGGGGGGGCCAATGAGCAGTTCTTC.

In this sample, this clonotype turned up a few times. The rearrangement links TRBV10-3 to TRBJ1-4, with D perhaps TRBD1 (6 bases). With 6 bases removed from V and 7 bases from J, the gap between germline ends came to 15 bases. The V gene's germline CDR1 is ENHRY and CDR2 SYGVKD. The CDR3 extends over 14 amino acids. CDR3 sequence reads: CAISAGQGSEKLFF. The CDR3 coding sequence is TGTGCCATCAGCGCCGGGCAGGGGTCTGAAAAACTGTTTTTT.

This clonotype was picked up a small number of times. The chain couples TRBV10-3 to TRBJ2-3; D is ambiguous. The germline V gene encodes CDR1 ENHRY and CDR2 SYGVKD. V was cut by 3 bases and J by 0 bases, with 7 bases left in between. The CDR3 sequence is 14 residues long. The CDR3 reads CAISDLVSTDTQYF. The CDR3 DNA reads TGTGCCATCAGTGATTTAGTAAGCACAGATACGCAGTATTTT.

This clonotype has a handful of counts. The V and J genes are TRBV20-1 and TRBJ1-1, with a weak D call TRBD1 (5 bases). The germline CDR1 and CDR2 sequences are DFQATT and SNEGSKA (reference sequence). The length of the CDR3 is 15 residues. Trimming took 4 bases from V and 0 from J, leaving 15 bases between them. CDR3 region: CSAIIGTGMNTEAFF. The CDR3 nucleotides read TGCAGTGCTATTATCGGGACGGGGATGAACACTGAAGCTTTCTTT.

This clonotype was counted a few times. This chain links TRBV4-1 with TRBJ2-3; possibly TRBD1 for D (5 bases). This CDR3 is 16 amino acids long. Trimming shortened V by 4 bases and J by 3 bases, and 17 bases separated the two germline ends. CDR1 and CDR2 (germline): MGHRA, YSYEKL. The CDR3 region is CASSPRQLSQTDTQYF. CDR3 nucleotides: TGCGCCAGCAGCCCTAGACAGTTAAGTCAGACAGATACGCAGTATTTT.

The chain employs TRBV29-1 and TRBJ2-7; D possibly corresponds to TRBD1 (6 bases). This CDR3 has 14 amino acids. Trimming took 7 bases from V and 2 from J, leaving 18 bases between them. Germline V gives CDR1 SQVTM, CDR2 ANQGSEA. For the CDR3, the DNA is TGCAGCGCTATAAGCTCCGGGACAACCTACGAGCAGTACTTC. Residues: CSAISSGTTYEQYF.